These 10 T cell receptor beta chains were all obtained from the same sample, sequenced in a study of cytomegalovirus exposure and HLA in healthy donors. This PCR relied on a set of 60 Vbeta primers and 13 Jbeta primers. Some clones are missing from TCRdb's copy, which holds only in-frame ones; the method was immunoSEQ multiplex PCR. The table lists under 200,000 clones, 81% of them singletons. The sequenced sample was PBMCs. The receptor set was obtained from a woman between 45 and 60 years old in good health and CMV-seronegative.

The rearrangement links TRBV7-9 to TRBJ2-5; 12 nucleotides align to TRBD2. CDR3 length equals 18 residues. Germline CDR1 and CDR2: SEHNR and FQNEAQ (reference sequence). V shed 5 bases, J shed 5 bases, and the junction held 15 bases outside the gene matches. CDR3 residues: CASSPRTSGMWGRETQYF. The CDR3 bases are TGTGCCAGCAGCCCCCGGACTAGCGGGATGTGGGGAAGGGAGACCCAGTACTTC.

The rearrangement uses TRBV10-3 and TRBJ2-7, with TRBD1 matching over 8 bases. Trimming cost V 4 bases and J 3 bases; bases outside gene matches: 11. Germline CDR1 reads ENHRY; CDR2 reads SYGVKD. The CDR3 runs 16 residues. CDR3 sequence: CAISGSLDRGVYEQYF. CDR3 bases: TGTGCCATCAGTGGATCATTAGACAGGGGCGTCTACGAGCAGTACTTC.

The chain carries TRBV4-3 and TRBJ2-2, with 8 bases lining up with TRBD2. The V and J ends lost 1 base and 4 bases, in that order; junction bases with no gene match: 5. The CDR3 runs 16 residues. Germline V lookup: CDR1 LGHNA, CDR2 YSLEER. CDR3 region: CASSQGAGESTGELFF. Written as DNA, the CDR3 is TGCGCCAGCAGCCAAGGAGCGGGAGAGAGCACCGGGGAGCTGTTTTTT.

Points on this clone: One end of the junction fails to match germline, which may point to a read error. This sequence joins TRBV7-9 and TRBJ1-2; TRBD1 is a possible D gene (6 bases). CDR1 is SEHNR and CDR2 is FQNEAQ in the germline V gene (reference sequence). The CDR3 has 15 residues. The CDR3 DNA follows: TGTTCCAGCAGCTTAGGGACAATCCGGGCCTGGGGCTACACCTTC. Its protein product is CSSSLGTIRAWGYTF.

CDR3 coding DNA: TGTGCCAGCAGTGAATTTAAAGGACAGGGGGCTTTCTTT. Its translation: CASSEFKGQGAFF. V and J are TRBV25-1 and TRBJ1-1; 9 nucleotides agree with TRBD1. V lost 1 base, J lost 11 bases, and 5 bases stayed unmatched. The germline V gene encodes CDR1 MGHDK and CDR2 SYGVNS. The CDR3 extends over 13 amino acids.

V gene TRBV15 combines with J gene TRBJ1-2; 7 bases are a match to TRBD1. CDR1 and CDR2 (germline): LNHNV, YYDKDF (reference sequence). CDR3 length: 14 residues. V dropped 4 bases and J dropped 5; count of bases not matched to a gene: 7. CDR3 nucleotides: TGTGCCACCAGCAAGGACAGGAAGCCTTATGGCTACACCTTC. Translation gives CATSKDRKPYGYTF.

The CDR3 coding sequence is TGTGCCAGCAGCCGGGGAGGAAACACCATATATTTT. This translates into CASSRGGNTIYF. This chain uses TRBV13 with TRBJ1-3; D remains ambiguous. The CDR3 is 12 residues long. The V end was cut by 5 bases, the J end by 4 bases, with 6 bases between. Germline lookup yields CDR1 PRHDT and CDR2 FYEKMQ (reference sequence).

This clone was found once. CDR3 sequence reads: CASSLKQAAKPNYGYTF. CDR3 DNA sequence: TGTGCCAGCAGCTTAAAACAGGCCGCTAAACCTAACTATGGCTACACCTTC. V usage is TRBV7-8 and J usage is TRBJ1-2; a possible D gene is TRBD1 (5 bases). Trimming left V 2 bases short and J 0 bases short, with 16 bases between. This CDR3 has 17 amino acids. Germline CDR1 reads SGHVS; CDR2 reads FQNEAQ.

The chain uses TRBV29-1 and TRBJ1-4, with 9 nucleotides matching TRBD1. Germline V gene lookup returns CDR1 SQVTM and CDR2 ANQGSEA. CDR3 length: 13 residues. The trim removed 6 bases at V and 2 bases at J, leaving 1 base unmatched. CDR3 sequence (DNA): TGCAGCGTAGGACAGGGGACTAATGAAAAACTGTTTTTT. It codes for CSVGQGTNEKLFF.

The chain recombines TRBV25-1 with TRBJ2-2; D gene unclear. Trimming shortened V by 6 bases and J by 0 bases, and 8 bases separated the two germline ends. CDR1 is MGHDK, CDR2 SYGVNS, per germline. This CDR3 spans 14 amino acids. In DNA, the CDR3 is TGTGCCAGCAGCGGCGGATCGAACACCGGGGAGCTGTTTTTT. Translated: CASSGGSNTGELFF.